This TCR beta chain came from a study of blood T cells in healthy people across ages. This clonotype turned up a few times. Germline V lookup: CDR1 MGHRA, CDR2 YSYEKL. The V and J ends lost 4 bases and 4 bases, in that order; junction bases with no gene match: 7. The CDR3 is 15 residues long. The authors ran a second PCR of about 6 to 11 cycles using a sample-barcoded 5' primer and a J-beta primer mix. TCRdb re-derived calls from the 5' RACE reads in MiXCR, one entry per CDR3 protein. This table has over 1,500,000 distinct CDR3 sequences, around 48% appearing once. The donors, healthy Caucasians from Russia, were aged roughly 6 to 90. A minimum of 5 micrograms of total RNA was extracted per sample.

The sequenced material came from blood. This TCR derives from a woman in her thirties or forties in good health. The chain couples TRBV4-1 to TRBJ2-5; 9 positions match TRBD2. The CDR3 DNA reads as TGCGCCAGCAGCCCGACAGCGGGGGGTTCAGAGACCCAGTACTTC. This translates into CASSPTAGGSETQYF.